This record covers a single T cell receptor beta chain. Its antigen is not identified. The sequence runs out 3 residues before the end of the CDR3; the remainder is reconstructed from the germline J gene. This sample was included in a study of T cell clonality in common variable immunodeficiency. Study-level points and caveats: CVID subjects showed higher TCRbeta clonality than healthy controls. Patient heterogeneity in the CVID cohort limited correlations between repertoire features and clinical complications. Fewer TCRbeta clones were shared among CVID subjects than controls. Reportedly, TCR beta sequences from common variable immunodeficiency showed fewer deletions and N-nucleotide insertions.

CDR1 ENHRY and CDR2 SYGVKD come from the germline V gene. This CDR3 has 15 amino acids. Between the trimmed V and J ends, which lost 5 bases and 0 bases, there was a span of 11 bases. Profiled with immunoSEQ multiplex PCR; TCRdb holds only in-frame clones, not every one. The clone table shows about 15,000 clones, with the ten largest holding 4% to 5%. Sequencing input: peripheral blood mononuclear cells. This TCR was recovered from a human donor with common variable immunodeficiency. The V gene is TRBV10-3, the J gene TRBJ2-1; weak D call: TRBD2 (5 bases). The chain's CDR3 is CAISSGDSSYNEQFF. CDR3 DNA (partial): TGTGCCATCAGTAGCGGCGATAGCTCCTACAATGAG.